The clone carrying this T cell receptor beta chain was seen a handful of times. TCRdb processed the 5' RACE reads anew with MiXCR; each CDR3 protein has one entry. The data show some 12,000 distinct CDR3 sequences, more than 40% seen once. Trimming took off 1 base at V and 4 bases at J, with 10 bases between the two ends. In germline, CDR1 is ENHRY, CDR2 SYGVKD. The CDR3 totals 15 residues. The sample comprised tumor-infiltrating naive CD4+ T cells sorted from the breast tumor. Subset of the sample: naive CD4+ T cells, CD4+CD45RA+CD25-. This clonotype was obtained from a female donor with breast cancer. The chain couples TRBV10-3 to TRBJ2-2, with D possibly matching TRBD2 (6 bases). The CDR3 sequence: CAISELRESTGELFF. The CDR3 DNA is TGTGCCATCAGTGAGTTACGGGAGAGCACCGGGGAGCTGTTTTTT.